The entry that follows covers one T cell receptor (beta chain) sequence. The specificity of this receptor is unknown. The input lacks base qualities; no much larger clone sits a single base away. The CDR3 spans 14 residues, from the cysteine through the phenylalanine. CDR3 DNA only is kept here, 42 bases in frame from base 1. V and J are trimmed by 5 bases and 7 bases, and the gene matches miss 11 bases of the junction. CDR1 and CDR2, looked up from the germline V gene, are SGHVS and FQNEAQ. Libraries were prepared through the immunoSEQ multiplex PCR assay. The multiplex PCR relied on a mix of 60 forward primers for TCR Vbeta segments and 13 reverse primers for TCR Jbeta segments. The CDR3 region of rearranged TCR beta genes was amplified from genomic DNA by a multiplex PCR assay. Amplified TCR beta libraries were sequenced as 87-base-pair reads on the Illumina HiSeq System. As for the authors' bioinformatics: In a later analysis, tens of millions of unique TCR beta chains were counted across the 666 repertoires, and roughly 9.9 million of these chains were shared by at least two donors. To remove PCR and sequencing errors, raw reads were error-corrected and collapsed into unique sequences using a nearest-neighbor algorithm that merged closely related sequences. V, D and J gene segments were assigned by aligning CDR3 sequences to IMGT reference sequences. For a sequence to be retained, a match of at least six nucleotides to both a V gene segment and a J gene segment was required. A rearrangement was called productive if the CDR3 had no stop codons and remained in frame with V and J, and every other rearrangement was called non-productive. CDR3 was defined by IMGT convention, running from the second conserved V-encoded cysteine to the conserved J-encoded phenylalanine. In an earlier analysis of more than 550 of the donors, sequences lacking an unambiguous match to a single V gene segment were excluded. An earlier analysis of around 600 of the donors classified V segments as functional when productive rearrangements were above 56.7% and as segregating when the standard deviation between donors was above 5%. A statistical classification framework was built for diagnosing cytomegalovirus status from the catalog of TCR beta chain sequences. In a later analysis, V and J genes were assigned by comparing TCR nucleotide sequences against IMGT/GENE-DB human TR gene sequences. Using the TCRdist pipeline, a later analysis assigned CDR3 sequences along with most-parsimonious VDJ recombination scenarios. A later analysis defined each TCR beta chain by its CDR3 amino acid sequence plus V-gene family, and excluded reads lacking a unique V-gene family. As a way to deal with suspected cross-contamination and a sequencing artifact, a later analysis dropped 450 to 600 nucleotide sequences that were highly shared and had low generation probability. In a later analysis, a clonal expansion index was calculated for each public chain from normalized within-repertoire ranks of inferred template counts. Generation probabilities in a later analysis came from a VDJ recombination model fitted to out-of-frame rearrangements, and those results were checked against IGoR. In a later analysis, TCR-TCR, TCR-HLA and TCR-CMV co-occurrence was scored with hypergeometric tests, and a repertoire-size bias correction was applied to TCR pairs. In a later analysis, false discovery rates were estimated by permuting HLA or CMV assignments 20 times. In a later analysis, co-occurring TCRs were grouped using DBSCAN, with TCRdist sequence similarity added in when clustering inside HLA-allele-positive subsets. For co-occurrence clustering, repertoires with fewer than 30,000 or more than 120,000 public chains were excluded, along with roughly 5 repertoires with anomalous nucleotide sharing. TCRdb took this table from immuneACCESS and kept in-frame rearrangements with V and J called. Such tables lack part of the clones; where checked against another copy, unresolved V genes explain under half of the gap, and the rest is unexplained. From that table come the V and J calls and clone size; the DNA was used to work out D and trimming. The table for this sample lists 100,000 to 150,000 clones; 65% to 90% of them were counted only once. The top ten clonotypes cover roughly 3% of the sample.

The record originates from a study of cytomegalovirus exposure and HLA in healthy donors (dated by TCRdb to about 2017). Regarding the study in general: An earlier analysis of 587 of the donors reported 276 Gb of sequence data and around 120 million unique TCR beta sequences obtained from 180 million or so T cells. Besides the first cohort of about 730 subjects, a separate validation cohort made up of roughly 120 different subjects was used. The study combined high-throughput TCR immunosequencing, statistical association of individual TCRs with disease status, and machine learning to predict cytomegalovirus infection status. A later genetic analysis took genome-wide SNP genotypes for about 65% of the 666 donors and used that subset as a discovery cohort. The number of typed donors differed by locus: about 620-630 for A, B, C, DRB1 and DQB1; some 540 for DQA1; 606 for DPA1; and some 450 for DPB1. Donor age, sex, ethnicity and CMV serostatus were collected together with the repertoire data. An early release that covered 640 HLA-typed donors contained 300 to 350 gigabases of sequencing data and about 93 million unique TCR sequences. Both class I and class II loci were covered by HLA typing, at four-digit resolution. The study profiled the T cell repertoires of about 720 subjects by immunosequencing and related them to cytomegalovirus serostatus. Every discovery cohort repertoire had been produced on one sequencing platform. Of the 300 to 500 genotyped donors, less than 90% were placed in the genetic ancestry cluster associated with self-reported Caucasian donors. To decide whether each TCR beta V gene segment behaved as functional or pseudogenic, an earlier analysis of some 600 of the donors relied on high-throughput TCR beta sequencing. Among some 410 genotyped donors of the cohort, an average of around 250,000 unique TCR beta nucleotide sequences was sequenced per donor, of which about 18% were non-productive. In a later analysis, previously published TCR beta repertoires from some 640 donors were re-analyzed and high-resolution HLA genotyping was added so that TCR occurrence patterns could be studied. Five DR-DQ haplotypes were handled as single units for association and clustering, since linkage in the cohort was strong. The study aimed to test whether cataloging public T cell receptors could reveal signatures of past pathogen exposure. Rather than drawing on any new phenotypic data, the later analysis identified candidate immune exposures from TCR beta sequences and the way those sequences occurred across donors. Here is what the overall study found, with its caveats: Several of the top co-occurrence clusters appeared to be linked to parvovirus B19, influenza, CMV and Epstein-Barr virus, according to a later analysis. A further reported finding was that TCR beta sequences accurately predicted the HLA-A and HLA-B alleles for most subjects in the first cohort. Because some donors lacked HLA typing at each locus, the association tests relied only on the typed subset. The sequencing pipeline was judged likely to have produced a cluster of highly shared sequence variants as a technical artifact. Most CMV-associated TCR beta chains appeared to be HLA-restricted in a later analysis, and the HLA associations seemed to be driven largely by CMV exposure. Presence/absence analyses assumed roughly uniform sequencing depth across donors, an assumption that may not hold. CMV serostatus was the only immune exposure information available for the cohort. Linkage disequilibrium might explain the correlated functional status among segregating V segments, but an unknown experimental factor could not be excluded. Most TCR sequences were seen in very few donors, while some public TCRs were found in many individuals. In a later analysis, TCR association rates were found to vary across HLA loci, with the most associated TCRs seen for DRB1 alleles and the fewest for HLA-C alleles. An earlier analysis of approximately 570 of the donors showed that most TCR beta V segments appeared in productive rearrangements either about 87% or about 30% of the time, which broadly matched IMGT annotations. The classifier was reported to diagnose cytomegalovirus status with high specificity and sensitivity in both the original cohort and the validation cohort. It was suggested by the authors that the approach could potentially be generalized to other disease states and immunological phenotypes. A later genetic analysis reported fewer N-insertions in productive TCRs among donors in an Asian-associated ancestry cluster than the roughly 700-donor mean. In vitro tests confirmed that a few of the cytomegalovirus-associated TCR beta chains recognize cytomegalovirus antigens. When HLA alleles, especially DR and DQ, strongly co-occurred, attributing TCR associations to individual alleles was difficult. An association between a missense DCLRE1C variant and V-gene and J-gene trimming of TCR beta chains was found in a later genetic analysis and replicated in an independent cohort. Because counts were too low, seventeen rarely observed V segments, including chromosome 9 orphons, were excluded from the earlier analysis of about 500 of the donors. The study listed approximately 160 TCR beta chains as associated with cytomegalovirus. At a false discovery rate of 0.05, a later analysis linked 16,951 TCR beta sequences to specific HLA alleles. The 87-base-pair reads could not distinguish some IMGT-functional V segments, including TRBV6-2 and TRBV6-3, so those segments were excluded. In this cohort, only TCR beta chains were sequenced, and detectable features were limited by the absence of alpha or paired-chain data. Compared with equally common non-associated chains, HLA-associated TCR beta chains in a later analysis were more clonally expanded and had lower generation probabilities.

In total, roughly 710 healthy bone marrow donors made up the cohort. Cohort members were all nominally healthy when sampled, although unrecorded immune exposures were likely present. The donor was CMV seronegative and belonged to the group of approximately 320 seronegative cohort members. Each donor provided a peripheral blood sample, and peripheral blood mononuclear cells were used for TCR beta sequencing. The Qiagen DNeasy Blood Extraction Kit was used to extract genomic DNA from the blood cell samples. The chain is made from TRBV7-8 and TRBJ2-7, with 7 bases aligning to TRBD1. Sequenced: PBMCs. The receptor was derived from a man aged 50 to 60 in good health and CMV-seronegative. The nucleotides read TGTGCCAGCAGCCGATCAACAGGGGTACAAGAGCAGTACTTC. It codes for CASSRSTGVQEQYF.